Many counts were recorded for the clone carrying this T cell receptor (beta chain). The antigen is unknown. This sample stems from a study of T cells after yellow fever vaccination. Study-level points and caveats: A small proportion of clonotypes was detected in both the CD4 and CD8 compartments. Most primary-vaccination clones recurred post-booster (approximately 96% CD4, 88% CD8).

The CDR3 is 15 residues long. V trimming: 2 bases; J trimming: 6 bases; junction bases outside the gene matches: 7. Germline assignment: CDR1 SGHTA and CDR2 FQGNSA. Via MiXCR, TCRdb re-called the 5' RACE reads, giving one row per CDR3 protein. Of a few hundred thousand distinct CDR3 sequences in the sample, 2.5% to 3.5% were seen once. This chain uses TRBV7-2 with TRBJ2-3; TRBD1 matches 8 bases. The receptor was isolated from a young man who received the YFV17D yellow fever vaccine. The material sequenced was CD4+ T cells sorted from PBMCs, taken 10 days after the yellow fever booster vaccination. CDR3 in amino acids: CASSLTGGELDTQYF. CDR3 bases: TGTGCCAGCAGCTTAACAGGGGGTGAACTGGATACGCAGTATTTT.